Each of the 25 T cell receptor beta chains below was sequenced from the same sample in a study of OX40 agonist ivuxolimab in advanced cancers. Sequenced by immunoSEQ multiplex PCR; TCRdb stores in-frame clones only, minus some. The sample shows about 13,000 clones, around 82% of them seen only once. The specimen was CD4+ or CD8+ T cells sorted from blood, collected in a trial of the OX40 agonist ivuxolimab. Every receptor here comes from an adult with an advanced solid tumor such as melanoma, head and neck, liver or kidney cancer.

This chain links TRBV19 with TRBJ2-7, with D uncertain. Deletions cut 0 bases from V and 5 bases from J, with 5 bases between. Germline CDR1 is LNHDA and CDR2 is SQIVND (reference sequence). The CDR3 length is 12 residues. This CDR3 is CASSIDHHEQYF. The DNA for the CDR3 is TGTGCCAGTAGTATAGATCACCACGAGCAGTACTTC.

The rearrangement joins TRBV29-1 to TRBJ1-3, with 9 bases identical to TRBD1. V shed 6 bases, J shed 4 bases, and the junction held 7 bases outside the gene matches. CDR1 and CDR2 from the germline V gene are SQVTM and ANQGSEA. This CDR3 is built from 14 residues. Here the CDR3 DNA reads TGCAGCGTCTCCGGGACAGGGCCCGGAAACACCATATATTTT. Translated: CSVSGTGPGNTIYF.

The chain is built from TRBV11-2 and TRBJ2-7; D is unclear. The CDR3 covers 18 residues. Trimming took 4 bases from V and 0 from J, leaving 22 bases between them. Per the germline V gene, CDR1 is SGHAT and CDR2 is FQNNGV. CDR3 DNA: TGTGCCAGCAGCTCCAACCCCAACGGTGGGTTTAGCTCCTACGAGCAGTACTTC. As protein: CASSSNPNGGFSSYEQYF.

By share, this clone ranks as medium-sized. The rearrangement uses TRBV28 and TRBJ2-7, with 11 positions matching TRBD2. Per germline, CDR1 MDHEN and CDR2 SYDVKM. The CDR3 spans 14 residues. With 4 bases clipped from V and 5 bases from J, the junction kept 4 bases outside the gene matches. CDR3 residues: CASSYDSGRDEQYF. CDR3 coding DNA: TGTGCCAGCAGTTACGATAGCGGGAGGGACGAGCAGTACTTC.

This clone came up a few times. V gene TRBV4-2 combines with J gene TRBJ1-1; TRBD1 matches at 7 bases. Germline CDR1 and CDR2: LGHNA and YNFKEQ. This CDR3 has 17 amino acids. V trimming: 4 bases; J trimming: 3 bases; junction bases outside the gene matches: 14. The CDR3 coding sequence is TGTGCCAGCAGCCTCCTCTACAGGGGAGGTGTGGACACTGAAGCTTTCTTT. This sequence encodes CASSLLYRGGVDTEAFF.

The chain is built from TRBV5-4 and TRBJ2-1; TRBD2 matches 8 bases. J gave up 3 bases and V 0 bases, and 5 bases lay outside the gene matches. Germline V gene sequence: CDR1 SGHNT, CDR2 YYREEE (reference sequence). CDR3 size: 16 residues. This chain's CDR3 is CASSLGAGGIYNEQFF. CDR3 in DNA: TGTGCCAGCAGCTTGGGGGCGGGAGGTATCTACAATGAGCAGTTCTTC.

V gene TRBV15 combines with J gene TRBJ2-7; 8 bases are a match to TRBD1. Germline trimming cut 0 bases from V and 5 bases from J; bases unmatched to any gene: 6. The germline gives CDR1 LNHNV, CDR2 YYDKDF (reference sequence). This CDR3 has 15 residues. The CDR3 here is CATSRDKGQGNEQYF. The CDR3 DNA reads TGTGCCACCAGCAGAGATAAAGGACAGGGTAACGAGCAGTACTTC.

This clone was seen only a few times. The rearrangement joins TRBV6-5 to TRBJ2-3; the D is unclear. The CDR3 spans 13 residues. The germline V gene has CDR1 MNHEY and CDR2 SVGAGI. V was cut by 4 bases and J by 5 bases, with 10 bases left in between. The CDR3 bases are TGTGCCAGCAGTTTTTCGGACGGAGATACGCAGTATTTT. Translated: CASSFSDGDTQYF.

The chain carries TRBV28 and TRBJ2-7; possibly TRBD2 for D (5 bases). Trimming pared 7 bases from V and 4 bases from J, leaving 14 bases between. The CDR3 is 13 residues long. Germline lookup yields CDR1 MDHEN and CDR2 SYDVKM. CDR3 nucleotides: TGTGCCAGCAACCCACGGGGTCTTTACGAGCAGTACTTC. Protein: CASNPRGLYEQYF.

V usage is TRBV4-3 and J usage is TRBJ1-6; no definite D call. Germline V lookup: CDR1 LGHNA, CDR2 YSLEER. Trimming pared 4 bases from V and 9 bases from J, leaving 7 bases between. This CDR3 has 12 residues. The CDR3, as DNA: TGCGCCAGCAGCCGGGGAACTTCACCCCTCCACTTT. This gives the protein CASSRGTSPLHF.

V is TRBV19 and J is TRBJ2-7; TRBD1 might be the D (5 bases). V lost 3 bases and J lost 3, with 15 bases in between. CDR1 is LNHDA and CDR2 is SQIVND in the germline V gene (reference sequence). CDR3 size: 15 residues. The CDR3 reads CASSIDSPTFYEQYF. The CDR3 DNA is TGTGCCAGTAGTATCGACAGTCCAACCTTCTACGAGCAGTACTTC.

The chain couples TRBV5-4 to TRBJ1-5, with 8 positions matching TRBD1. J lost 2 bases, V lost 3 bases, and 7 bases had no gene match. This CDR3 is 16 amino acids long. Per the germline V gene, CDR1 is SGHNT and CDR2 is YYREEE (reference sequence). CDR3: CASSSNRGFGNQPQHF. CDR3 DNA sequence: TGTGCCAGCAGCTCAAACAGGGGGTTCGGCAATCAGCCCCAGCATTTT.

The chain combines TRBV30 with TRBJ2-3; no reliable D call. Trimming pared 0 bases from V and 2 bases from J, leaving 12 bases between. The CDR3 length is 15 residues. Germline CDR1 reads GTSNPN; CDR2 reads SVGIG (reference sequence). The CDR3 sequence is CAWSVQAVYTDTQYF. CDR3 sequence (DNA): TGTGCCTGGAGTGTACAAGCCGTTTACACAGATACGCAGTATTTT.

This clone was counted between two and nine times. The J gene is TRBJ2-2, the V gene TRBV19; TRBD1 aligns across 9 bases. V lost 5 bases and J lost 7; bases outside the gene matches: 8. Germline V gene lookup returns CDR1 LNHDA and CDR2 SQIVND (reference sequence). This CDR3 contains 15 residues. The CDR3 protein is CASSYGTGLVGELFF. The CDR3 region has the DNA TGTGCCAGTAGTTATGGGACAGGGTTGGTCGGGGAGCTGTTTTTT.

This clone is categorized as large. The rearrangement links TRBV30 to TRBJ1-2; no firm D call. CDR1 and CDR2 (germline): GTSNPN, SVGIG (reference sequence). The V end was cut by 0 bases, the J end by 3 bases, with 5 bases between. This CDR3 is built from 12 residues. CDR3 bases: TGTGCCTGGAGTGTTCTCGACTATGGCTACACCTTC. It is translated as CAWSVLDYGYTF. The whole variable domain, remainder taken from reference TRBV30 and TRBJ1-2, is SQTIHQWPATLVQPVGSPLSLECTVEGTSNPNLYWYRQAAGRGLQLLFYSVGIGQISSEVPQNLSASRPQDRQFILSSKKLLLSDSGFYLCAWSVLDYGYTFGSGTRLTVV.

V and J are TRBV28 and TRBJ1-6; D may be TRBD1 (5 bases). Germline lookup yields CDR1 MDHEN and CDR2 SYDVKM. V was trimmed by 3 bases and J by 7 bases, leaving 16 bases between them. This CDR3 has 16 amino acids. The CDR3 DNA reads as TGTGCCAGCAGTTTTGCCCCCGGGGGTCTGAATTCACCCCTCCACTTT. Translation: CASSFAPGGLNSPLHF. Filled out from reference TRBV28 and TRBJ1-6, the complete variable domain reads DVKVTQSSRYLVKRTGEKVFLECVQDMDHENMFWYRQDPGLGLRLIYFSYDVKMKEKGDIPEGYSVSREKKERFSLILESASTNQTSMYLCASSFAPGGLNSPLHFGNGTRLTVT.

This sequence joins TRBV6-5 and TRBJ1-2; D gene ambiguous. The germline gives CDR1 MNHEY, CDR2 SVGAGI. The V end was cut by 5 bases, the J end by 5 bases, with 15 bases between. This CDR3 spans 14 amino acids. This CDR3 is CASSEAGTRYGYTF. CDR3 sequence (DNA): TGTGCCAGCAGTGAGGCAGGTACTCGATATGGCTACACCTTC.

The chain is built from TRBV27 and TRBJ1-1, with a weak D call TRBD1 (5 bases). Trimming removed 8 bases from V and 0 bases from J, with 13 bases in between. The length of the CDR3 is 14 residues. The germline gives CDR1 MNHEY, CDR2 SMNVEV (reference sequence). CDR3 coding DNA: TGTGCCAGCCGTATGGGGGATATGAACACTGAAGCTTTCTTT. It specifies CASRMGDMNTEAFF.

The V gene is TRBV14, the J gene TRBJ2-5; D is uncertain. The end of the DNA aligns better with TRBJ2-7, so the J call may be wrong. Per germline, CDR1 SGHDN and CDR2 FVKESK. This CDR3 contains 16 residues. CDR3 loop: CASSAISTPRYYEQYF. For the CDR3, the DNA is TGTGCCAGCAGCGCAATATCGACTCCCCGATATTACGAGCAGTACTTC.

The chain carries TRBV6-5 and TRBJ2-1, with D hard to call. Trimming stripped 0 bases from V and 5 bases from J, with 8 bases between. Germline V gene data show CDR1 as MNHEY and CDR2 as SVGAGI. The CDR3 is 14 amino acids. The CDR3 DNA follows: TGTGCCAGCAGTTACTCGGCGGCCAACAATGAGCAGTTCTTC. The encoded protein is CASSYSAANNEQFF.

V is TRBV7-9 and J is TRBJ2-7; 8 bases map to TRBD1. The CDR3 extends over 16 amino acids. Germline V lookup: CDR1 SEHNR, CDR2 FQNEAQ (reference sequence). Trimming removed 5 bases from V and 3 bases from J; junction bases left unmatched: 12. The CDR3 reads CASSQIPGGGYYEQYF. Here the CDR3 DNA reads TGTGCCAGCAGCCAAATCCCAGGGGGCGGTTACTACGAGCAGTACTTC.

V and J are TRBV30 and TRBJ2-1, with TRBD2 matching 9 bases. V lost 5 bases to trimming and J lost 0 bases; unmatched junction nucleotides: 17. Germline V gene lookup returns CDR1 GTSNPN and CDR2 SVGIG (reference sequence). The CDR3 runs 19 residues. The CDR3 sequence: CAWVAGTSYRGSSYNEQFF. The CDR3 bases are TGTGCCTGGGTCGCCGGGACTAGCTATCGAGGGAGCTCCTACAATGAGCAGTTCTTC.

This chain links TRBV9 with TRBJ2-7, with D possibly being TRBD1 or TRBD2 (5 bases each). Germline V gene lookup returns CDR1 SGDLS and CDR2 YYNGEE. Trimming removed 4 bases from V and 3 bases from J, with 17 bases in between. CDR3 length: 15 residues. CDR3 sequence reads: CASSFSAGTGYEQYF. CDR3 DNA sequence: TGTGCCAGCAGCTTCTCAGCCGGGACGGGCTACGAGCAGTACTTC.

DNA for the CDR3: TGTGCCAGCAGCTTAATTGAGGGAGGACACGAGCAGTACTTC. This encodes CASSLIEGGHEQYF. The chain employs TRBV7-6 and TRBJ2-7; the D gene is possibly TRBD2 (6 bases). The CDR3 contains 14 residues. Germline V gives CDR1 SGHVS, CDR2 FNYEAQ. The V gene lost 2 bases and the J gene lost 5 bases, with 13 bases spanning the gap.

V is TRBV19 and J is TRBJ2-7, with TRBD2 matching 7 bases. The CDR3 spans 12 residues. Trimming removed 5 bases from V and 6 bases from J; junction bases left unmatched: 4. Germline V gene sequence: CDR1 LNHDA, CDR2 SQIVND (reference sequence). CDR3 in amino acids: CASSLGGSEQYF. CDR3 bases: TGTGCCAGTAGTCTGGGGGGGAGCGAGCAGTACTTC. The full variable domain, with the rest looked up from reference TRBV19 and TRBJ2-7, is DGGITQSPKYLFRKEGQNVTLSCEQNLNHDAMYWYRQDPGQGLRLIYYSQIVNDFQKGDIAEGYSVSREKKESFPLTVTSAQKNPTAFYLCASSLGGSEQYFGPGTRLTVT.